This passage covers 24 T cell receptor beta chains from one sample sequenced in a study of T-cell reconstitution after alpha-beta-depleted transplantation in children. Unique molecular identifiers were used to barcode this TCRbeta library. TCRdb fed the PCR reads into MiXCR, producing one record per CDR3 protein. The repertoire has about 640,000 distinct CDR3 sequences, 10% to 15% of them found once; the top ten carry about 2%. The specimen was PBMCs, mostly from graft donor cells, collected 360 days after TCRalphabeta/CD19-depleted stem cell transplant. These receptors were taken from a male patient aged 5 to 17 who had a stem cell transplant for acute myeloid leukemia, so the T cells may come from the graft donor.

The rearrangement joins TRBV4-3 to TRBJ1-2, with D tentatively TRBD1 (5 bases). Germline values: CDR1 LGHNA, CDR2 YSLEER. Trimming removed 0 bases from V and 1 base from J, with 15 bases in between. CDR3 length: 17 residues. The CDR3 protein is CASSQEWSAGHNYGYTF. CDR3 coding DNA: TGCGCCAGCAGCCAAGAATGGAGCGCCGGACATAACTATGGCTACACCTTC.

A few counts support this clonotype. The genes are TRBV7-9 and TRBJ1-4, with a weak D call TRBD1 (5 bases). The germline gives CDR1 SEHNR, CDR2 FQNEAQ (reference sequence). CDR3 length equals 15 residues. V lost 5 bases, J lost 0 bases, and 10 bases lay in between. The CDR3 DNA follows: TGTGCCAGCAGCCTGGACATCGCAACTAATGAAAAACTGTTTTTT. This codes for CASSLDIATNEKLFF. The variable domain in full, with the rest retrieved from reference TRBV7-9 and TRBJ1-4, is DTGVSQNPRHKITKRGQNVTFRCDPISEHNRLYWYRQTLGQGPEFLTYFQNEAQLEKSRLLSDRFSAERPKGSFSTLEIQRTEQGDSAMYLCASSLDIATNEKLFFGSGTQLSVL.

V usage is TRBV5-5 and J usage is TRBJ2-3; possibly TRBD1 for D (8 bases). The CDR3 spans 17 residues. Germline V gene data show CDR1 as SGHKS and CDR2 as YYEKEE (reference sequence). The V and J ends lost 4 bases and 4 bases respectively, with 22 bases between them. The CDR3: CASSPRDRGGIPDTQYF. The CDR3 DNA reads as TGTGCCAGCAGCCCGAGAGACAGGGGAGGGATTCCAGATACGCAGTATTTT.

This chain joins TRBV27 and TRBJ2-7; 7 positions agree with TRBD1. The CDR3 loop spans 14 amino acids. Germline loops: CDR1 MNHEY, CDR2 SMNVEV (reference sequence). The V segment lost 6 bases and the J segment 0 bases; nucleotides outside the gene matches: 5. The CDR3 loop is CASRLDRFSYEQYF. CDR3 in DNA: TGTGCCAGCAGGTTGGACAGGTTCTCCTACGAGCAGTACTTC.

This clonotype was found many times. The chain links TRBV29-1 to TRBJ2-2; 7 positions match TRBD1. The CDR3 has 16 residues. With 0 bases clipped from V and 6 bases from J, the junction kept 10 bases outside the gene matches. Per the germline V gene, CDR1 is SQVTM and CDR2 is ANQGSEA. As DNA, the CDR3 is TGCAGCGTTGAAGATCAGGGGCGACAGGGCCCCGGGGAGCTGTTTTTT. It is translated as CSVEDQGRQGPGELFF.

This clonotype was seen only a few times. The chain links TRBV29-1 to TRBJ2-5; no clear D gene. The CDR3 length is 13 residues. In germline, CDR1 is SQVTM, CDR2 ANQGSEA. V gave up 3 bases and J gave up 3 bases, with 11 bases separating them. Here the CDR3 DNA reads TGCAGCGTTGAGCGGCAGATTAAAGAGACCCAGTACTTC. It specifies CSVERQIKETQYF.

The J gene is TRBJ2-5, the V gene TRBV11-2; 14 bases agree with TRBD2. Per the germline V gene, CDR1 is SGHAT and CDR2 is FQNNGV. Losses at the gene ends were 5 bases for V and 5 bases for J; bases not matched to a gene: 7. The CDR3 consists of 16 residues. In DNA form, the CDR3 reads TGTGCCAGCAGCCCTAAGGGACTAGCGGGAGTGGAGACCCAGTACTTC. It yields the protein CASSPKGLAGVETQYF.

CDR3 DNA sequence: TGTGCCAGCACCCACACTAGCGGGAGCCCTACGTTCGATGAGCAGTTCTTC. The encoded protein is CASTHTSGSPTFDEQFF. The J gene is TRBJ2-1, the V gene TRBV12-3 or TRBV12-4; 11 bases line up with TRBD2. This CDR3 is built from 17 residues. Germline trimming cut 7 bases from V and 8 bases from J; bases unmatched to any gene: 16.

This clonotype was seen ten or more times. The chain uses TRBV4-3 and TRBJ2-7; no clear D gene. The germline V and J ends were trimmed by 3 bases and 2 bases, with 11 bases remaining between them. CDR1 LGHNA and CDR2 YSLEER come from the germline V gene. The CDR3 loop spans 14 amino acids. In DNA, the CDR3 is TGCGCCAGCAGCCAGCCCGCGACGCCCTACGAGCAGTACTTC. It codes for CASSQPATPYEQYF.

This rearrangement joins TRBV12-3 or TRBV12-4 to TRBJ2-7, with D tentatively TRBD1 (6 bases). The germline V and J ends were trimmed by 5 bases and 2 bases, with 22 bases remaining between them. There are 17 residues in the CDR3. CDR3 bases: TGTGCCAGCAGTCACTCCAGGGGAAGGAACCCAACCTACGAGCAGTACTTC. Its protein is CASSHSRGRNPTYEQYF.

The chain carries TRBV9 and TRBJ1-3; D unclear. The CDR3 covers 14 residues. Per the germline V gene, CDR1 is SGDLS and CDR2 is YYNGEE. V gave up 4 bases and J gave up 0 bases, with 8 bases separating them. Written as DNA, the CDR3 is TGTGCCAGCAGCATACGGGGCTCTGGAAACACCATATATTTT. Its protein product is CASSIRGSGNTIYF.

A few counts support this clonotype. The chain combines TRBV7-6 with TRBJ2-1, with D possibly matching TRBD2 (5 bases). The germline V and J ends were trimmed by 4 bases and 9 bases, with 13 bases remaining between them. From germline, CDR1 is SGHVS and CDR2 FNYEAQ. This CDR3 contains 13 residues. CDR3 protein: CASSSTLGVEQFF. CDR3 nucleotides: TGTGCCAGCAGCTCCACACTAGGAGTTGAGCAGTTCTTC.

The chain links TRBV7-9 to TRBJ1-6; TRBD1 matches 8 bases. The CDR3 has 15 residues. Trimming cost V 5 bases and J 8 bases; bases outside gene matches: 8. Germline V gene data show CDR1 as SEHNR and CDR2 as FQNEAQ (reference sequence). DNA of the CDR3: TGTGCCAGCAGCCCCCGAGGACAGGGCTATTCACCCCTCCACTTT. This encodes CASSPRGQGYSPLHF.

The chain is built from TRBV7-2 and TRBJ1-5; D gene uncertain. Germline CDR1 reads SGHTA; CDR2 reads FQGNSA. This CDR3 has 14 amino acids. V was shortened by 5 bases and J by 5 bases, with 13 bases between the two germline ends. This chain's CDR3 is CASSAWGSHQPQHF. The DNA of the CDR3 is TGTGCCAGCAGCGCCTGGGGAAGTCATCAGCCCCAGCATTTT.

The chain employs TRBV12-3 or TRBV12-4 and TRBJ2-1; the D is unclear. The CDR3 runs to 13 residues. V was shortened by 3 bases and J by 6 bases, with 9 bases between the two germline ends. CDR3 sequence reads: CASSFPLVNEQFF. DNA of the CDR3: TGTGCCAGCAGTTTCCCCCTAGTCAATGAGCAGTTCTTC.

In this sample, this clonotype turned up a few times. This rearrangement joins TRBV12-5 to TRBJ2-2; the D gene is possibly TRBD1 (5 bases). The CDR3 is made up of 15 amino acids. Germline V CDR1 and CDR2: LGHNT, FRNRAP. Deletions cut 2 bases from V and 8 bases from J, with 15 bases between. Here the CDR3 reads CASGLIRQTAGELFF. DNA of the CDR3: TGTGCTAGTGGTTTGATTAGACAGACGGCGGGGGAGCTGTTTTTT.

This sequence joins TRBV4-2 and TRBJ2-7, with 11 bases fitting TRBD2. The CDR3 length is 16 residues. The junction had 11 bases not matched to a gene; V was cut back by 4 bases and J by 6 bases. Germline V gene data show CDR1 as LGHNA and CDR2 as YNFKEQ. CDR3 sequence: CASSPGLAGGTAEQYF. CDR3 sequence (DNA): TGTGCCAGCAGCCCTGGTCTAGCGGGAGGAACAGCCGAGCAGTACTTC.

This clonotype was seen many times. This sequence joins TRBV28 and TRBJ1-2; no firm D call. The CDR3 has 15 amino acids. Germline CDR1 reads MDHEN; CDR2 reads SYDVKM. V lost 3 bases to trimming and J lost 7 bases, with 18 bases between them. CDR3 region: CASSLRTPPRRGYTF. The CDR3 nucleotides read TGTGCCAGCAGTTTGCGGACGCCGCCCCGACGTGGCTACACCTTC.

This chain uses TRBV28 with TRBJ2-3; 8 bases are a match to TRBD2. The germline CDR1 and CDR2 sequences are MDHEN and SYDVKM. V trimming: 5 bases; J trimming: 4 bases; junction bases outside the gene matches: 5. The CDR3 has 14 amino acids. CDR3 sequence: CASSPSGLADTQYF. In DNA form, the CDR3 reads TGTGCCAGCAGTCCTTCGGGACTAGCAGATACGCAGTATTTT.

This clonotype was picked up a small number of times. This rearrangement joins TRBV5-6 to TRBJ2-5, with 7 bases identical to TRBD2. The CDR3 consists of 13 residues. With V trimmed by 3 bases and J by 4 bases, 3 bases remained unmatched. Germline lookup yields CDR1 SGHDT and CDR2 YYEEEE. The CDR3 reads CASSYVAGETQYF. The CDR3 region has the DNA TGTGCCAGCAGCTACGTAGCGGGAGAGACCCAGTACTTC.

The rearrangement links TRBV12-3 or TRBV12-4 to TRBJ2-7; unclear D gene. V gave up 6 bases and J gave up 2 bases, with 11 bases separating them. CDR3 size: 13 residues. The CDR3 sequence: CASSTGFPYEQYF. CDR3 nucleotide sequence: TGTGCCAGCAGCACCGGTTTTCCCTACGAGCAGTACTTC.

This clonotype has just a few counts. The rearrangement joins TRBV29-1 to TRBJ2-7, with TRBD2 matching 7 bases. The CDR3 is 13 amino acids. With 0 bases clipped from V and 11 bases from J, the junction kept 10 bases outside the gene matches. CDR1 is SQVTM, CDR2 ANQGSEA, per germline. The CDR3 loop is CSVEEGGLLAEYF. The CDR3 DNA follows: TGCAGCGTTGAAGAGGGGGGACTACTCGCAGAGTACTTC.

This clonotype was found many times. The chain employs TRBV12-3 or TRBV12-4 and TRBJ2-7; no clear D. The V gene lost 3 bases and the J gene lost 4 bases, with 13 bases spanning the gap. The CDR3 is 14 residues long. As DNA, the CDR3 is TGTGCCAGCAGTTTGAGAAGTACGGCGTACGAGCAGTACTTC. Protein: CASSLRSTAYEQYF.

DNA for the CDR3: TGTGCCAGCAGTTACGCGGACAGCCCCTACGAGCAGTACTTC. Translating it yields CASSYADSPYEQYF. The V gene is TRBV6-5, the J gene TRBJ2-7, with D possibly TRBD1 on 6 matching bases. Deletions cut 2 bases from V and 2 bases from J, with 10 bases between. The CDR3 spans 14 residues. Germline CDR1 MNHEY, CDR2 SVGAGI.